One sample yielded the 14 T cell receptor beta chains listed below, sequenced in a study of shared clonotypes between healthy human individuals. Sequencing was performed with immunoSEQ multiplex PCR; in TCRdb, only in-frame clones are kept and a portion is missing. The sample has roughly 2.5 million clones, around nine tenths seen once. Specimen: naive CD4+ T cells sorted from blood. Subset reported: CD45RA+ positively selected. The origin of the receptors is a man in his late teens or twenties in good health.

The V gene is TRBV5-1, the J gene TRBJ2-5, with D possibly being TRBD2 (5 bases). This CDR3 has 15 residues. V shed 4 bases and J shed 0 bases, with 13 bases lying between them. CDR1 SGHRS and CDR2 YFSETQ come from the germline V gene. The CDR3 sequence is CASSRPTRNQETQYF. DNA of the CDR3: TGCGCCAGCAGCCGCCCAACTAGGAACCAAGAGACCCAGTACTTC.

The V and J genes are TRBV28 and TRBJ1-5; a possible D gene is TRBD1 (5 bases). CDR1 is MDHEN and CDR2 is SYDVKM in the germline V gene. V gave up 4 bases and J gave up 3 bases, with 16 bases separating them. The CDR3 spans 16 residues. The CDR3 nucleotides are TGTGCCAGCAGTTCTCCGGGGTACAGGAACAATCAGCCCCAGCATTTT. Its protein product is CASSSPGYRNNQPQHF.

This chain connects TRBV9 to TRBJ1-2, with 9 bases matching TRBD1. Unmatched junction bases numbered 8, after V lost 4 bases and J lost 1 base. CDR1 and CDR2 from the germline V gene are SGDLS and YYNGEE. This CDR3 comprises 16 residues. The DNA of the CDR3 is TGTGCCAGCAGCTCCCGGGACAGGGCCCTTAACTATGGCTACACCTTC. It translates to CASSSRDRALNYGYTF.

Worth noting for this clone: Other DNA variants within this sample encode the same CDR3. This chain uses TRBV15 with TRBJ2-3, with D unresolved. Germline-derived CDR1 and CDR2 are LNHNV and YYDKDF (reference sequence). CDR3 length: 13 residues. Trimming removed 0 bases at V and 6 bases at J, with 7 bases between. The CDR3 spells CATSRDLLDTQYF. Written as DNA, the CDR3 is TGTGCCACCAGCAGAGATTTATTGGATACGCAGTATTTT.

This clone was counted a few times. The chain links TRBV9 to TRBJ2-2; D is unresolved. V shed 3 bases and J shed 8 bases, with 11 bases lying between them. Germline lookup yields CDR1 SGDLS and CDR2 YYNGEE. The CDR3 contains 13 residues. The CDR3 DNA reads TGTGCCAGCAGCGAGCCCGTCGGAGGGGAGCTGTTTTTT. The encoded protein is CASSEPVGGELFF.

This sequence joins TRBV9 and TRBJ2-1, with D possibly matching TRBD2 (5 bases). The CDR3 spans 16 residues. From germline, CDR1 is SGDLS and CDR2 YYNGEE. Trimming removed 2 bases from V and 4 bases from J, with 16 bases in between. CDR3: CASSVKEDEGYNEQFF. The CDR3 coding sequence is TGTGCCAGCAGCGTGAAGGAGGATGAGGGTTACAATGAGCAGTTCTTC.

V is TRBV25-1 and J is TRBJ2-5; 8 nucleotides agree with TRBD2. Trimming removed 6 bases from V and 5 bases from J; junction bases left unmatched: 11. The CDR3 extends over 15 amino acids. Looked up from germline, CDR1 is MGHDK and CDR2 is SYGVNS. In DNA form, the CDR3 reads TGTGCCAGCAGCCCCCCACGGGGGGGATGGGAGACCCAGTACTTC. This encodes CASSPPRGGWETQYF.

This chain uses TRBV10-1 with TRBJ2-1; D perhaps matches TRBD2 (5 bases). The CDR3 covers 14 residues. Trimming took 2 bases from V and 6 from J, leaving 11 bases between them. Germline V CDR1 and CDR2: WNHNN, SYGVQD (reference sequence). CDR3 sequence: CASSEIGGGNEQFF. The CDR3 DNA sequence: TGCGCCAGCAGTGAGATAGGAGGCGGCAATGAGCAGTTCTTC.

The CDR3 loop is CASSSSIINKNTGELFF. For the CDR3, the DNA is TGTGCCAGCAGTTCCTCTATAATTAACAAGAACACCGGGGAGCTGTTTTTT. The rearrangement uses TRBV28 and TRBJ2-2; D unclear. V was pared by 4 bases and J by 1 base, with 16 bases between. Germline lookup yields CDR1 MDHEN and CDR2 SYDVKM. The CDR3 runs 17 residues.

This clone was seen once. The chain employs TRBV5-5 and TRBJ2-3, with TRBD2 matching over 9 bases. V was pared by 2 bases and J by 0 bases, with 7 bases of the junction left unmatched. There are 17 residues in the CDR3. Per the germline V gene, CDR1 is SGHKS and CDR2 is YYEKEE (reference sequence). As DNA, the CDR3 is TGTGCCAGCAGCTTCCCGCTAGCGGGAACTAGCACAGATACGCAGTATTTT. It encodes CASSFPLAGTSTDTQYF.

The CDR3, as DNA: TGTGCCAGCAGTGAAGCTGGGACAGCTAACTATGGCTACACCTTC. It codes for CASSEAGTANYGYTF. This chain uses TRBV6-1 with TRBJ1-2; 7 bases are a match to TRBD1. Germline V gene sequence: CDR1 MNHNS, CDR2 SASEGT. Losses at the gene ends were 0 bases for V and 0 bases for J; bases not matched to a gene: 1. The CDR3 contains 15 residues.

This clone was seen just once. The chain links TRBV18 to TRBJ2-1; the D is unclear. Between the trimmed V and J ends, which lost 6 bases and 8 bases, there was a span of 17 bases. The CDR3 runs to 14 residues. The germline CDR1 and CDR2 sequences are KGHSH and LQKENI. The CDR3: CASSPEQWFDEQFF. CDR3 in DNA: TGTGCCAGCTCCCCGGAGCAGTGGTTTGATGAGCAGTTCTTC. The full variable domain, completed using reference TRBV18 and TRBJ2-1, is NAGVMQNPRHLVRRRGQEARLRCSPMKGHSHVYWYRQLPEEGLKFMVYLQKENIIDESGMPKERFSAEFPKEGPSILRIQQVVRGDSAAYFCASSPEQWFDEQFFGPGTRLTVL.

The chain links TRBV6-1 to TRBJ2-7; D is ambiguous. The germline V and J ends were trimmed by 1 base and 0 bases, with 7 bases remaining between them. CDR3 size: 14 residues. Germline CDR1 MNHNS, CDR2 SASEGT. The CDR3 bases are TGTGCCAGCAGTGAAGTTTGGGGCTCCTACGAGCAGTACTTC. This sequence encodes CASSEVWGSYEQYF.

This clone was found once. The rearrangement joins TRBV6-1 to TRBJ2-5; 8 nucleotides match TRBD2. This CDR3 has 12 amino acids. CDR1 is MNHNS, CDR2 SASEGT, per germline. J gave up 9 bases and V 5 bases, and 5 bases lay outside the gene matches. The CDR3 region is CASSPGLGAQYF. CDR3 coding DNA: TGTGCCAGCAGTCCGGGACTAGGGGCCCAGTACTTC.